The 22 T cell receptor beta chains presented below share a single source sample, sequenced in a study of CD8+CD57+ T cells in acquired aplastic anemia. Investigators profiled TCR beta VDJ and CDR3 from genomic DNA template. TCRdb itself ran the reads through MiXCR, one entry per CDR3 protein. In the table there are more than 150,000 distinct CDR3 sequences, 45% to 50% of which are singletons. The sample taken for sequencing was sorted CD4+, CD8+, or CD8+CD57+ T cells (not recorded which) from PBMCs. The receptors originated from a human donor in good health.

Ten or more counts support this clonotype. The gene calls are TRBV19 and TRBJ1-2, with D maybe TRBD1 (6 bases). The CDR3 contains 13 residues. The V end was cut by 5 bases, the J end by 7 bases, with 14 bases between. The V gene's germline CDR1 is LNHDA and CDR2 SQIVND (reference sequence). CDR3 coding DNA: TGTGCCAGTAGTGGCGGGACACGGCTTGGCTACACCTTC. Amino acids: CASSGGTRLGYTF.

This rearrangement joins TRBV6-2 or TRBV6-3 to TRBJ2-3; 10 bases are a match to TRBD1. The CDR3 extends over 15 amino acids. Germline assignment: CDR1 MNHEY and CDR2 SVGEGT. J was trimmed by 3 bases and V by 6 bases; bases with no gene match: 6. CDR3 bases: TGTGCCAGCAGGGAGACAGGGGGCTGGACAGATACGCAGTATTTT. Protein product: CASRETGGWTDTQYF.

This clonotype has at least ten counts. This rearrangement joins TRBV20-1 to TRBJ2-5; 12 nucleotides line up with TRBD2. V trimming: 0 bases; J trimming: 4 bases; junction bases outside the gene matches: 6. The germline V gene has CDR1 DFQATT and CDR2 SNEGSKA (reference sequence). The CDR3 runs 16 residues. The chain's CDR3 is CSARDPLAGGRETQYF. In nucleotides, the CDR3 is TGCAGTGCTAGAGATCCTCTAGCGGGAGGGAGAGAGACCCAGTACTTC.

The rearrangement uses TRBV10-3 and TRBJ1-6; tentative D call: TRBD1 (5 bases). V shed 11 bases and J shed 6 bases, with 20 bases lying between them. The CDR3 consists of 15 residues. Germline V CDR1 and CDR2: ENHRY, SYGVKD. CDR3 residues: CASKQGPVFNSPLHF. The DNA for the CDR3 is TGTGCCTCGAAGCAGGGCCCCGTATTTAATTCACCCCTCCACTTT.

The V and J genes are TRBV19 and TRBJ1-2; 9 positions match TRBD1. The ends lost 7 bases at V and 4 bases at J; junction bases unmatched: 7. The CDR3 is 14 residues long. Germline-derived CDR1 and CDR2 are LNHDA and SQIVND (reference sequence). CDR3 residues: CASTQQGAIYGYTF. The CDR3 nucleotides read TGTGCCAGTACCCAACAGGGGGCGATCTATGGCTACACCTTC.

Notes on this clonotype: The junction shows a germline mismatch at one end, possibly a read error. CDR3 loop: CASSDVTGSPF. DNA for the CDR3: TGTGCCAGCAGTGACGTGACAGGTTCCCCCTTC. The gene calls are TRBV2 and TRBJ1-2; perhaps TRBD1 as D (6 bases). The CDR3 runs to 11 residues. Germline V gene lookup returns CDR1 SNHLY and CDR2 FYNNEI.

This clonotype was seen only a few times. The rearrangement joins TRBV10-3 to TRBJ1-5, with 8 bases that match TRBD1. The CDR3 sequence is 16 residues long. Unmatched junction bases numbered 10, after V lost 3 bases and J lost 6 bases. Germline V lookup: CDR1 ENHRY, CDR2 SYGVKD. The CDR3 nucleotides are TGTGCCATCAGTGATACTAGGACAGGGCAGGGTCAGCCCCAGCATTTT. As protein: CAISDTRTGQGQPQHF.

In its sample, this clonotype was seen once. The rearrangement joins TRBV10-3 to TRBJ2-1, with TRBD2 matching 13 bases. Germline V CDR1 and CDR2: ENHRY, SYGVKD. This CDR3 comprises 16 residues. V was clipped by 3 bases and J by 8 bases; unmatched bases: 7. CDR3 protein: CAISDPTSGRSYEQFF. Written as DNA, the CDR3 is TGTGCCATCAGTGATCCGACTAGCGGGAGGAGTTATGAGCAGTTCTTC.

Ten or more counts support this clonotype. This chain connects TRBV14 to TRBJ2-1, with D unresolved. This CDR3 contains 13 residues. Per germline, CDR1 SGHDN and CDR2 FVKESK. The germline V and J ends were trimmed by 1 base and 5 bases, with 6 bases remaining between them. The CDR3 here is CASSQGYHNEQFF. The CDR3 region has the DNA TGTGCCAGCAGCCAAGGCTATCACAATGAGCAGTTCTTC.

This clonotype was picked up many times. The chain recombines TRBV24-1 with TRBJ2-3; 7 nucleotides line up with TRBD2. CDR3 size: 14 residues. The germline CDR1 and CDR2 sequences are KGHDR and SFDVKD. V shed 5 bases, J shed 4 bases, and the junction held 5 bases outside the gene matches. CDR3 in amino acids: CATSGGAGADTQYF. CDR3 DNA: TGTGCCACCAGTGGTGGCGCGGGAGCAGATACGCAGTATTTT.

The V gene is TRBV29-1, the J gene TRBJ2-2; 7 nucleotides match TRBD1. The CDR3 length is 15 residues. V was clipped by 6 bases and J by 0 bases; unmatched bases: 7. From germline, CDR1 is SQVTM and CDR2 ANQGSEA. For the CDR3, the DNA is TGCAGCGTGACTGGACAGGCATCGAACACCGGGGAGCTGTTTTTT. This sequence encodes CSVTGQASNTGELFF.

This rearrangement joins TRBV29-1 to TRBJ2-2; no reliable D call. V was shortened by 1 base and J by 0 bases, with 6 bases between the two germline ends. The CDR3 is made up of 14 amino acids. From germline, CDR1 is SQVTM and CDR2 ANQGSEA. The CDR3 reads CSVEVGTNTGELFF. CDR3 nucleotides: TGCAGCGTTGAAGTGGGAACGAACACCGGGGAGCTGTTTTTT.

The rearrangement uses TRBV6-1 and TRBJ2-1; TRBD1 agrees at 9 bases. Germline loops: CDR1 MNHNS, CDR2 SASEGT. J gave up 5 bases and V 5 bases, and 13 bases lay outside the gene matches. The CDR3 runs to 17 residues. Written as DNA, the CDR3 is TGTGCCAGCAGTCCCTACGCCGGGACAGGGAGAAACAATGAGCAGTTCTTC. This codes for CASSPYAGTGRNNEQFF.

The V gene is TRBV20-1, the J gene TRBJ2-7, with D hard to call. V was cut by 5 bases and J by 5 bases, with 16 bases left in between. Per the germline V gene, CDR1 is DFQATT and CDR2 is SNEGSKA (reference sequence). The CDR3 is 13 residues long. CDR3 in DNA: TGCAGTGCTGAGTTCGCTAATGGGCACGAGCAGTACTTC. Translated, it gives CSAEFANGHEQYF.

This clonotype has at least ten counts. The V and J genes are TRBV6-6 and TRBJ2-3, with D possibly TRBD2 on 5 matching bases. CDR1 and CDR2 from the germline V gene are MNHNY and SVGAGI (reference sequence). The CDR3 runs to 14 residues. Between the trimmed V and J ends, which lost 0 bases and 5 bases, there was a span of 9 bases. CDR3 residues: CASSYSRGRDTQYF. The CDR3 nucleotides are TGTGCCAGCAGTTACTCAAGAGGGCGAGATACGCAGTATTTT.

This clonotype was observed a few times. The chain joins TRBV9 to TRBJ2-1; 7 bases agree with TRBD2. The CDR3 has 17 residues. Looked up from germline, CDR1 is SGDLS and CDR2 is YYNGEE. With 4 bases clipped from V and 5 bases from J, the junction kept 15 bases outside the gene matches. CDR3 loop: CASSPRAGGGPDNEQFF. As DNA, the CDR3 is TGTGCCAGCAGCCCTCGAGCTGGGGGAGGGCCAGACAATGAGCAGTTCTTC.

As regards this clonotype: This sequence may be a read error, since a much larger clone differs from it by one base. The chain couples TRBV4-3 to TRBJ2-2; TRBD2 aligns across 12 bases. The CDR3 runs 15 residues. Germline CDR1 reads LGHNA; CDR2 reads YSLEER. In nucleotides, the CDR3 is TGCGCCGGCAGCCAAGGGACTAGCGGGACCGGGGAGCTGTTTTTT. Its protein product is CAGSQGTSGTGELFF.

The chain couples TRBV7-8 to TRBJ1-2; D not resolved. The ends were cut back, 6 bases at V and 2 bases at J, with 19 bases in the middle. The length of the CDR3 is 16 residues. The germline V gene encodes CDR1 SGHVS and CDR2 FQNEAQ. The CDR3, as DNA: TGTGCCAGCAGAGGTTTTCTAGCGGACTCGAACTATGGCTACACCTTC. Its protein product is CASRGFLADSNYGYTF. The full variable domain, completed using reference TRBV7-8 and TRBJ1-2, is GAGVSQSPRYKVAKRGQDVALRCDPISGHVSLFWYQQALGQGPEFLTYFQNEAQLDKSGLPSDRFFAERPEGSVSTLKIQRTQQEDSAVYLCASRGFLADSNYGYTFGSGTRLTVV.

This clonotype was observed at least ten times. The chain employs TRBV9 and TRBJ2-3, with a possible D match to TRBD2 (5 bases). From germline, CDR1 is SGDLS and CDR2 YYNGEE. Trimming shortened V by 2 bases and J by 2 bases, and 15 bases separated the two germline ends. The CDR3 runs to 16 residues. CDR3 nucleotides: TGTGCCAGCAGCGTCATGGCTGGCGGGTTCACAGATACGCAGTATTTT. Protein: CASSVMAGGFTDTQYF.

This chain uses TRBV18 with TRBJ1-1; weak D call: TRBD1 (5 bases). In germline, CDR1 is KGHSH, CDR2 LQKENI. The CDR3 contains 15 residues. V lost 10 bases and J 7 bases, leaving 25 bases between the germline ends. The CDR3 nucleotides are TGTGCCAACTCGTCCGCACTCCCGGGGCATGGTGAAGCTTTCTTT. Its protein product is CANSSALPGHGEAFF.

This clonotype was found many times. The chain links TRBV29-1 to TRBJ2-5; weak D call: TRBD2 (5 bases). Germline loops: CDR1 SQVTM, CDR2 ANQGSEA. CDR3 length: 11 amino acids. This CDR3 is CSYGVQETQYF. CDR3 nucleotide sequence: TGCAGTTACGGGGTTCAAGAGACCCAGTACTTC.

This clonotype occurred a few times. CDR3 in DNA: TGCAGCGTTGATCAGGCCCCGAACACTGAAGCTTTCTTT. Translation gives CSVDQAPNTEAFF. The chain uses TRBV29-1 and TRBJ1-1; unclear D gene. There are 13 residues in the CDR3. Germline V gene lookup returns CDR1 SQVTM and CDR2 ANQGSEA. V was clipped by 3 bases and J by 1 base, with 9 bases between them.